The 2 T cell receptor beta chains below come from one sample, sequenced in a study of shared T cell receptors in the human thymus. Generated by immunoSEQ multiplex PCR, the TCRdb table keeps only in-frame clones and is missing some. This table has about 660,000 clones, 70% to 90% appearing once. In addition, the sample was reused for a study of human thymus T cells.

The sequencing sample was made of thymocytes. These receptors all come from a boy under three years old with a congenital heart defect.

The chain links TRBV5-6 to TRBJ1-6; 7 positions agree with TRBD1. This CDR3 spans 16 amino acids. After removal of 4 bases from V and 7 bases from J, the junction contained 11 bases not matched to a gene. CDR1 SGHDT and CDR2 YYEEEE come from the germline V gene. CDR3 nucleotides: TGTGCCAGCAGCCCTAAAGGGGGGACAGCGAATTCACCCCTCCACTTT. Encoded protein: CASSPKGGTANSPLHF.

The V gene is TRBV10-2, the J gene TRBJ2-7, with 13 bases lining up with TRBD2. The V segment lost 0 bases and the J segment 8 bases; nucleotides outside the gene matches: 7. CDR1 is WSHSY, CDR2 SAAADI, per germline. This CDR3 region has 16 residues. The CDR3 bases are TGCGCCAGCAGTGAGTCGGGGACTAGCGGGAATTTCAAGCAGTACTTC. This translates into CASSESGTSGNFKQYF.